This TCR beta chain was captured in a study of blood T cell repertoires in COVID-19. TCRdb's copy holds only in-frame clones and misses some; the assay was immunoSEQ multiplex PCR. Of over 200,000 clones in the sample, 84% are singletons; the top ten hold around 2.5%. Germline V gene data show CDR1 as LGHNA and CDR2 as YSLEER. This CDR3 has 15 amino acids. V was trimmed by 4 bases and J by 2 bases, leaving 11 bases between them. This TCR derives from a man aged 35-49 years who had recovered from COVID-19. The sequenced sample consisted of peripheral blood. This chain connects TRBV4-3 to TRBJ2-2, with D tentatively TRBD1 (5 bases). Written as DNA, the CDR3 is TGCGCCAGCAGCCGAAGTGACAGTAACACCGGGGAGCTGTTTTTT. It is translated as CASSRSDSNTGELFF.